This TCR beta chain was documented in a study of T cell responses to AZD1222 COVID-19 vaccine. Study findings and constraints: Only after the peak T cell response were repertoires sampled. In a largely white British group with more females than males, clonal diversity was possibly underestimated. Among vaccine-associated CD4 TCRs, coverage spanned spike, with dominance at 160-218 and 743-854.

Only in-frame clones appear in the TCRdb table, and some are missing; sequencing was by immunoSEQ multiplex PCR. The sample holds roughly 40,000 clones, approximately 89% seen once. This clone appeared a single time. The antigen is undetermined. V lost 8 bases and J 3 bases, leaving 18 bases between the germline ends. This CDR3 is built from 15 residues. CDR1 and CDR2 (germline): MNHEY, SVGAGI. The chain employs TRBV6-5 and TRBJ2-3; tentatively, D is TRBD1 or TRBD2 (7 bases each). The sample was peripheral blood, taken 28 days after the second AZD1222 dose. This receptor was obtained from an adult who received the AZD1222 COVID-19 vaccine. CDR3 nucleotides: TGTGCCAGCGCACTACAGGGGCGGGGGACAGATACGCAGTATTTT. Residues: CASALQGRGTDTQYF.